This T cell receptor beta chain was profiled in a study of cytotoxic CD8 clonotypes in ibrutinib-treated CLL. Whole-study context: In all, under twelve patients were relapsed/refractory, some 14 were treatment-naive and roughly 18 were IGHV unmutated.

The protocol was immunoSEQ multiplex PCR, while the TCRdb copy is restricted to in-frame clones and leaves out a portion. Of more than 300,000 clones listed, roughly 80% are singletons. Frozen PBMC stocks contributed approximately 1.9 micrograms of genomic DNA to the TCR beta libraries. CDR1 is SGHNT and CDR2 is YYREEE in the germline V gene (reference sequence). V was pared by 4 bases and J by 2 bases, with 9 bases of the junction left unmatched. The CDR3 loop spans 15 amino acids. The source of this sequence is a human donor with chronic lymphocytic leukemia. This chain uses TRBV5-4 with TRBJ2-7; 7 bases fit TRBD1. The sequences come from PBMCs, collected before ibrutinib treatment. CDR3 protein: CASSSTGTEPYEQYF. The CDR3 DNA is TGTGCCAGCAGCAGTACCGGGACAGAACCCTACGAGCAGTACTTC.